What follows are 6 T cell receptor beta chains derived from one specimen sequenced in a study of cytomegalovirus exposure and HLA in healthy donors. This table comes from immunoSEQ multiplex PCR, and its TCRdb copy is limited to in-frame clones, with some not included. The repertoire holds hundreds of thousands of clones, roughly 87% seen once, with roughly 2% in the top ten. Sequencing used PBMCs. All receptors come from a woman younger than 35 in good health and CMV-seropositive.

The J gene is TRBJ1-1, the V gene TRBV2, with D maybe TRBD1 (6 bases). The V end lost 0 bases, the J end lost 0 bases, and 20 bases lay between the germline ends. The germline V gene has CDR1 SNHLY and CDR2 FYNNEI. This CDR3 comprises 19 residues. CDR3 amino acids: CASSEASRGTVGLNTEAFF. The CDR3 nucleotides read TGTGCCAGCAGTGAAGCATCGAGGGGGACGGTCGGTCTGAACACTGAAGCTTTCTTT.

This clone was counted a few times. The chain uses TRBV5-1 and TRBJ1-3, with a weak D call TRBD1 (5 bases). Germline lookup yields CDR1 SGHRS and CDR2 YFSETQ. V was trimmed by 5 bases and J by 2 bases, leaving 11 bases between them. CDR3 length: 14 amino acids. CDR3 sequence (DNA): TGCGCCAGCAGGGGGGGAAAGGCTGGAAACACCATATATTTT. Residues: CASRGGKAGNTIYF.

The rearrangement links TRBV30 to TRBJ1-2; 7 bases align to TRBD1. The CDR3 covers 15 residues. Germline V CDR1 and CDR2: GTSNPN, SVGIG (reference sequence). The V segment lost 0 bases and the J segment 6 bases; nucleotides outside the gene matches: 10. The CDR3 loop is CAWSVPGGLWDGYTF. The CDR3 coding sequence is TGTGCCTGGAGTGTACCAGGGGGGCTATGGGATGGCTACACCTTC.

This chain connects TRBV7-8 to TRBJ2-1; no reliable D call. Germline CDR1 is SGHVS and CDR2 is FQNEAQ. V dropped 3 bases and J dropped 5 bases, with 14 bases sitting between them. This CDR3 is 15 amino acids long. The CDR3 protein is CASSFQVSLDNEQFF. DNA of the CDR3: TGTGCCAGCAGCTTTCAGGTAAGCCTCGACAATGAGCAGTTCTTC.

The chain links TRBV15 to TRBJ2-1; 7 nucleotides match TRBD1. Germline CDR1 and CDR2: LNHNV and YYDKDF (reference sequence). The CDR3 length is 15 residues. Germline trimming cut 1 base from V and 5 bases from J; bases unmatched to any gene: 5. CDR3 loop: CATSRGGTGDNEQFF. The CDR3 nucleotides are TGTGCCACCAGCAGAGGGGGAACAGGGGACAATGAGCAGTTCTTC.

The CDR3 DNA reads as TGTGCCAGCAGCCCGTTACAGGGGGCTCTCAGTGAAGCTTTCTTT. Encoded protein: CASSPLQGALSEAFF. The rearrangement links TRBV7-7 to TRBJ1-1, with 9 bases identical to TRBD1. CDR1 and CDR2 (germline): SSHAT, FNYEAQ (reference sequence). The length of the CDR3 is 15 residues. J was trimmed by 7 bases and V by 5 bases; bases with no gene match: 11.